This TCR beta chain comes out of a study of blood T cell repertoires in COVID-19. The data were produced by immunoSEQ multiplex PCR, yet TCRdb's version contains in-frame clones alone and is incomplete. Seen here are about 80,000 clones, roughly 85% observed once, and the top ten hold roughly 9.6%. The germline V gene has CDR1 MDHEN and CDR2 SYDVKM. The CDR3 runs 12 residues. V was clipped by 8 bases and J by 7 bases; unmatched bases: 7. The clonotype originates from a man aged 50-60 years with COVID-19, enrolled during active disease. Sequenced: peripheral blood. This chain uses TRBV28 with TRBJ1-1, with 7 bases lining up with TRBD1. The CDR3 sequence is CASYRQGSEAFF. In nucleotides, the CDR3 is TGTGCCAGCTATCGACAGGGAAGTGAAGCTTTCTTT. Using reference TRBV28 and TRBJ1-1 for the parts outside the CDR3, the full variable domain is DVKVTQSSRYLVKRTGEKVFLECVQDMDHENMFWYRQDPGLGLRLIYFSYDVKMKEKGDIPEGYSVSREKKERFSLILESASTNQTSMYLCASYRQGSEAFFGQGTRLTVV.